This T cell receptor beta chain emerged from a study of glioma-infiltrating T cells. Study conclusions and caveats: Tissue and blood shared very few CDR3 sequences. Gliomas, especially low-grade, showed above-expected tissue-blood divergence; non-neoplastic patients showed below.

This clonotype was observed a handful of times. Its specificity is unknown. Germline-derived CDR1 and CDR2 are DFQATT and SNEGSKA (reference sequence). The ends were cut back, 3 bases at V and 4 bases at J, with 10 bases in the middle. The CDR3 runs 14 residues. TCR alpha and beta CDR3 regions were amplified from RNA using iRepertoire nested multiplex PCR. For one-step reverse transcription and amplification, 100-400 ng of tissue mRNA or PBMC total RNA was used. TCRdb processed the multiplex PCR reads anew with MiXCR; each CDR3 protein has one entry. Among some 130,000 distinct CDR3 sequences, around 23% were seen once, and the ten largest hold roughly 29%.

The receptor comes from a human donor with low-grade glioma or glioblastoma, undergoing nonglioma brain surgery, or in good health (not recorded which). Input material: glioma tissue, nonneoplastic brain tissue, or PBMCs (not recorded which). J is TRBJ2-6 and V is TRBV20-1; D uncertain. The CDR3 loop reads CSASPGNGANVLTF. Written as DNA, the CDR3 is TGCAGTGCTAGCCCGGGTAACGGGGCCAACGTCCTGACTTTC.